Here is one TCR beta chain with its context. The sample comes from a study of blood T cell repertoires in COVID-19. Study in general: The samples span acute and convalescent COVID-19 from the United States, Italy and Spain.

As processed by the authors: Nucleated cell number was recorded as an estimate derived from reference gene primer amplification. Libraries were prepared by immunoSEQ multiplex PCR; TCRdb keeps only in-frame clonotypes and omits some of them. Clone size and V and J calls were adopted from that table, with D and trimming inferred from the DNA. The sample has 70,000 to 100,000 clones, around 80% seen once. Germline CDR1 DFQATT, CDR2 SNEGSKA (reference sequence). Trimming took off 3 bases at V and 0 bases at J, with 7 bases between the two ends. The CDR3 contains 13 residues. Sample: peripheral blood. This TCR derives from a middle-aged man with active or convalescent COVID-19. The J gene is TRBJ2-3, the V gene TRBV20-1; no clear D gene. CDR3 coding DNA: TGCAGTGCTAGTGGCGGTAGCACAGATACGCAGTATTTT. This encodes CSASGGSTDTQYF.